The 25 T cell receptor beta chains given below trace back to one sample, sequenced in a study of identifying expanded T cells in peripheral blood. The method was immunoSEQ multiplex PCR; TCRdb's version includes in-frame clones alone and lacks a portion of them. The data hold approximately 120,000 clones, with about four fifths observed a single time. The sequencing input was blood. The receptors stem from a person aged 18 to 75 in good health.

The rearrangement uses TRBV11-2 and TRBJ1-3; 10 bases match TRBD1. After removal of 4 bases from V and 0 bases from J, the junction contained 6 bases not matched to a gene. Looked up from germline, CDR1 is SGHAT and CDR2 is FQNNGV. This CDR3 contains 17 residues. The CDR3 spells CASSSSGTGVSGNTIYF. The CDR3 bases are TGTGCCAGCAGCTCCTCCGGGACAGGGGTCTCTGGAAACACCATATATTTT.

This clone was counted a few times. This chain joins TRBV25-1 and TRBJ2-2; D unclear. Trimming shortened V by 4 bases and J by 3 bases, and 6 bases separated the two germline ends. This CDR3 is 13 amino acids long. Germline V lookup: CDR1 MGHDK, CDR2 SYGVNS. CDR3 sequence: CASSVPDTGELFF. The CDR3 DNA sequence: TGTGCCAGCAGTGTCCCGGACACCGGGGAGCTGTTTTTT.

The chain employs TRBV27 and TRBJ1-2; perhaps TRBD1 as D (6 bases). Between the trimmed V and J ends, which lost 3 bases and 1 base, there was a span of 6 bases. This CDR3 region has 13 residues. Germline V gives CDR1 MNHEY, CDR2 SMNVEV (reference sequence). CDR3 DNA: TGTGCCAGCAGTTTCAGGGGTAACTATGGCTACACCTTC. Its protein product is CASSFRGNYGYTF.

The genes are TRBV7-6 and TRBJ2-1, with no clear D. Between the trimmed V and J ends, which lost 3 bases and 6 bases, there was a span of 3 bases. The V gene's germline CDR1 is SGHVS and CDR2 FNYEAQ. The CDR3 has 11 amino acids. The CDR3 spells CASSFTNEQFF. CDR3 coding DNA: TGTGCCAGCAGCTTTACCAATGAGCAGTTCTTC.

The chain recombines TRBV6-5 with TRBJ2-5; unclear D gene. The DNA end lines up better with TRBJ2-7; the J call may be wrong. Looked up from germline, CDR1 is MNHEY and CDR2 is SVGAGI. The length of the CDR3 is 13 residues. In nucleotides, the CDR3 is TGTGCCGCAAAGACGGCGAGCTCCTACGAGCAGTACTTC. It specifies CAAKTASSYEQYF.

This chain joins TRBV28 and TRBJ1-5; TRBD1 might be the D (5 bases). The CDR3 is 17 amino acids. Trimming stripped 5 bases from V and 1 base from J, with 18 bases between. Per the germline V gene, CDR1 is MDHEN and CDR2 is SYDVKM. The chain's CDR3 is CASSLEFPGPSNQPQHF. The CDR3 DNA reads as TGTGCCAGCAGTCTAGAGTTCCCAGGGCCGAGCAATCAGCCCCAGCATTTT.

The rearrangement joins TRBV14 to TRBJ2-1, with D possibly matching TRBD1 (7 bases). V was pared by 2 bases and J by 9 bases, with 11 bases between. CDR3 length: 13 amino acids. Germline CDR1 is SGHDN and CDR2 is FVKESK. CDR3: CASSQTRGVEQFF. As DNA, the CDR3 is TGTGCCAGCAGCCAAACCAGGGGGGTTGAGCAGTTCTTC.

This clone was observed a single time. This sequence joins TRBV6-6 and TRBJ1-4; D not resolved. CDR1 and CDR2 from the germline V gene are MNHNY and SVGAGI (reference sequence). Trimming removed 5 bases at V and 0 bases at J, with 10 bases between. CDR3 length: 15 residues. The CDR3 loop reads CASSHSTATNEKLFF. In DNA, the CDR3 is TGTGCCAGCAGTCATTCGACTGCAACTAATGAAAAACTGTTTTTT.

V gene TRBV18 combines with J gene TRBJ2-5, with 7 bases fitting TRBD1. J gave up 1 base and V 3 bases, and 8 bases lay outside the gene matches. CDR3 length: 16 amino acids. Germline V gives CDR1 KGHSH, CDR2 LQKENI. The DNA of the CDR3 is TGTGCCAGCTCACCTCCAAGAGGACAGGTCCAAGAGACCCAGTACTTC. This gives the protein CASSPPRGQVQETQYF.

The chain combines TRBV18 with TRBJ2-5; TRBD1 matches at 7 bases. The CDR3 sequence is 12 residues long. Per the germline V gene, CDR1 is KGHSH and CDR2 is LQKENI. The trim removed 3 bases at V and 5 bases at J, leaving 0 bases unmatched. This chain's CDR3 is CASSPTGETQYF. The CDR3 DNA follows: TGTGCCAGCTCACCGACAGGGGAGACCCAGTACTTC. The full variable domain, with the rest looked up from reference TRBV18 and TRBJ2-5, is NAGVMQNPRHLVRRRGQEARLRCSPMKGHSHVYWYRQLPEEGLKFMVYLQKENIIDESGMPKERFSAEFPKEGPSILRIQQVVRGDSAAYFCASSPTGETQYFGPGTRLLVL.

This chain connects TRBV19 to TRBJ2-7; D remains ambiguous. CDR1 LNHDA and CDR2 SQIVND come from the germline V gene (reference sequence). The CDR3 sequence is 13 residues long. V lost 6 bases to trimming and J lost 6 bases, with 15 bases between them. Here the CDR3 DNA reads TGTGCCAGTAGCTCTAGTACGTACGTCGAGCAGTACTTC. Translating it yields CASSSSTYVEQYF.

CDR3 sequence: CASSSGTGANSPLHF. The DNA of the CDR3 is TGTGCCAGCTCTTCCGGGACAGGGGCTAATTCACCCCTCCACTTT. J is TRBJ1-6 and V is TRBV18, with TRBD1 identical over 10 bases. Losses at the gene ends were 6 bases for V and 6 bases for J; bases not matched to a gene: 5. This CDR3 is 15 amino acids long. Germline V gene data show CDR1 as KGHSH and CDR2 as LQKENI.

The chain uses TRBV7-7 and TRBJ2-2; maybe TRBD2 (6 bases). This CDR3 is 14 amino acids long. Looked up from germline, CDR1 is SSHAT and CDR2 is FNYEAQ (reference sequence). V lost 5 bases, J lost 8 bases, and 15 bases lay in between. The CDR3 region has the DNA TGTGCCAGCAGCCCACGACCGGAGGGAGGGGAGCTGTTTTTT. It encodes CASSPRPEGGELFF.

V usage is TRBV19 and J usage is TRBJ1-5; weak D call: TRBD1 (6 bases). CDR1 and CDR2 (germline): LNHDA, SQIVND (reference sequence). The V end was cut by 6 bases, the J end by 0 bases, with 21 bases between. The CDR3 has 18 residues. For the CDR3, the DNA is TGTGCCAGTAGACCGAGGGACACAACTTCCCATAGCAATCAGCCCCAGCATTTT. Translated, it gives CASRPRDTTSHSNQPQHF.

The J gene is TRBJ1-1, the V gene TRBV5-6; D is possibly TRBD1 (5 bases). CDR1 is SGHDT and CDR2 is YYEEEE in the germline V gene. The CDR3 runs to 14 residues. The V and J ends lost 0 bases and 3 bases respectively, with 9 bases between them. The CDR3 nucleotides are TGTGCCAGCAGCTTGGGAGGGGTGTACACTGAAGCTTTCTTT. This encodes CASSLGGVYTEAFF.

The V and J genes are TRBV5-1 and TRBJ1-2; D is unresolved. The germline V gene has CDR1 SGHRS and CDR2 YFSETQ. The V end was cut by 4 bases, the J end by 6 bases, with 13 bases between. CDR3 length equals 13 residues. The CDR3 reads CASSMDPRHGYTF. CDR3 nucleotide sequence: TGCGCCAGCAGCATGGACCCAAGGCATGGCTACACCTTC.

This clone has just a few counts. This chain links TRBV19 with TRBJ1-1; D might be TRBD1 (5 bases). Between the trimmed V and J ends, which lost 4 bases and 11 bases, there was a span of 11 bases. Per germline, CDR1 LNHDA and CDR2 SQIVND (reference sequence). CDR3 length: 11 amino acids. The CDR3 loop is CASSSKGWAFF. CDR3 nucleotides: TGTGCCAGTAGTAGTAAGGGGTGGGCTTTCTTT.

The rearrangement uses TRBV5-1 and TRBJ1-1; a possible D gene is TRBD1 (6 bases). The V and J ends lost 2 bases and 1 base respectively, with 12 bases between them. Germline V lookup: CDR1 SGHRS, CDR2 YFSETQ. The CDR3 consists of 15 residues. In DNA form, the CDR3 reads TGCGCCAGCAGCTTCGAACAGGGCTCGAACACTGAAGCTTTCTTT. It translates to CASSFEQGSNTEAFF.

The chain links TRBV5-1 to TRBJ2-1; TRBD2 is a possible D gene (5 bases). Per germline, CDR1 SGHRS and CDR2 YFSETQ. This CDR3 contains 14 residues. With 1 base removed from V and 9 bases from J, the gap between germline ends came to 14 bases. The CDR3 loop reads CASSLRVGSGEQFF. CDR3 bases: TGCGCCAGCAGCTTGCGGGTGGGGAGTGGTGAGCAGTTCTTC. Full variable domain (rest looked up from reference TRBV5-1 and TRBJ2-1): KAGVTQTPRYLIKTRGQQVTLSCSPISGHRSVSWYQQTPGQGLQFLFEYFSETQRNKGNFPGRFSGRQFSNSRSEMNVSTLELGDSALYLCASSLRVGSGEQFFGPGTRLTVL.

The V and J genes are TRBV2 and TRBJ2-7; a weak D match, TRBD2 (5 bases). V lost 2 bases and J 12 bases, leaving 11 bases between the germline ends. The CDR3 loop spans 11 amino acids. CDR1 and CDR2 from the germline V gene are SNHLY and FYNNEI. CDR3 DNA: TGTGCCAGCAGTGAACAACTGGAGGTGTACTTC. This encodes CASSEQLEVYF.

The chain joins TRBV4-1 to TRBJ2-3; TRBD2 might be the D (6 bases). The CDR3 totals 17 residues. V was shortened by 0 bases and J by 6 bases, with 19 bases between the two germline ends. Germline V lookup: CDR1 MGHRA, CDR2 YSYEKL. DNA of the CDR3: TGCGCCAGCAGCCAAGATAGCACGGGCGGGGCATTGGATACGCAGTATTTT. This sequence encodes CASSQDSTGGALDTQYF.

The V and J genes are TRBV5-4 and TRBJ2-3; no clear D gene. Germline V gives CDR1 SGHNT, CDR2 YYREEE (reference sequence). V was trimmed by 0 bases and J by 4 bases, leaving 9 bases between them. The CDR3 extends over 14 amino acids. The CDR3 region is CASSLAGPADTQYF. As DNA, the CDR3 is TGTGCCAGCAGCTTGGCCGGGCCGGCAGATACGCAGTATTTT.

This chain links TRBV29-1 with TRBJ1-1, with a weak D call TRBD1 (5 bases). Germline V lookup: CDR1 SQVTM, CDR2 ANQGSEA. V was clipped by 3 bases and J by 13 bases, with 15 bases between them. This CDR3 region has 11 residues. CDR3 coding DNA: TGCAGCGTTGAGTGGGGCTTGAAGGGTTTCTTT. This codes for CSVEWGLKGFF.

CDR3 sequence (DNA): TGTGCCAGCAGCTGGGGTGGACAGGCCCCCTATGAAGCTTTCTTT. Translated: CASSWGGQAPYEAFF. V is TRBV11-2 and J is TRBJ1-1, with 7 bases lining up with TRBD1. CDR1 is SGHAT, CDR2 FQNNGV, per germline. V trimming: 4 bases; J trimming: 7 bases; junction bases outside the gene matches: 12. The CDR3 sequence is 15 residues long.

This rearrangement joins TRBV5-1 to TRBJ1-5; no clear D gene. There are 15 residues in the CDR3. Germline values: CDR1 SGHRS, CDR2 YFSETQ. Trimming left V 0 bases short and J 0 bases short, with 7 bases between. The CDR3 DNA is TGCGCCAGCAGCTTGGATCGGGGTAGCAATCAGCCCCAGCATTTT. It encodes CASSLDRGSNQPQHF.